Each of the 2 T cell receptor beta chains below was sequenced from the same sample in a study of T-cell memory formation after mild COVID-19. Each CDR3 protein gets one entry after TCRdb re-called the 5' RACE reads with MiXCR. This sample has 100,000 to 140,000 distinct CDR3 sequences, with approximately 14% found just once. Material for sequencing was PBMCs or a T cell subset sorted from them (not recorded which). The origin of the receptors is a man younger than 35 who had mild COVID-19 (a few samples of this study predate the infection). Cell type and time point are not known.

The genes are TRBV5-1 and TRBJ2-7; no clear D. The length of the CDR3 is 14 residues. Germline CDR1 reads SGHRS; CDR2 reads YFSETQ. The V end lost 4 bases, the J end lost 0 bases, and 11 bases lay between the germline ends. The CDR3: CASSPGANSYEQYV. DNA for the CDR3: TGCGCCAGCAGCCCTGGAGCAAACTCCTACGAGCAGTACGTC.

This clonotype was observed at least ten times. The chain combines TRBV5-1 with TRBJ2-7, with 8 bases aligning to TRBD2. The CDR3 contains 13 residues. Trimming took 5 bases from V and 1 from J; bases not matched to a gene: 2. Germline CDR1 reads SGHRS; CDR2 reads YFSETQ. The CDR3, as DNA: TGCGCCAGCAGTAGCGGGGAATCCTACGAGCAGTACTTC. This encodes CASSSGESYEQYF.